The 14 T cell receptor beta chains given below trace back to one sample, sequenced in a study of blood T cell repertoires in COVID-19. Clones were read by immunoSEQ multiplex PCR, and TCRdb kept only the in-frame ones, dropping some. The repertoire includes some 200,000 clones, 86% of them detected once, and 4.5% to 7.5% sits in the top ten. Sequencing input: peripheral blood. All receptors derive from a man of 80 years or more with acute or convalescent COVID-19.

The chain uses TRBV18 and TRBJ2-7, with 9 bases matching TRBD1. There are 14 residues in the CDR3. Looked up from germline, CDR1 is KGHSH and CDR2 is LQKENI. The J segment lost 4 bases and the V segment lost 6 bases, leaving 7 bases of the junction unmatched. The CDR3: CASSTADRGYEQYF. CDR3 sequence (DNA): TGTGCCAGCTCCACGGCGGACAGGGGATACGAGCAGTACTTC.

This clone was observed a few times. V gene TRBV7-8 combines with J gene TRBJ2-5; TRBD2 matches 9 bases. Germline values: CDR1 SGHVS, CDR2 FQNEAQ. This CDR3 comprises 17 residues. With 5 bases clipped from V and 1 base from J, the junction kept 11 bases outside the gene matches. In DNA, the CDR3 is TGTGCCAGCAGCGCAACCCTCCGGACTAGCGCCCAAGAGACCCAGTACTTC. Translating gives CASSATLRTSAQETQYF.

CDR3 sequence: CASSSSGTSDGAQYF. In DNA form, the CDR3 reads TGTGCCAGCAGCTCTTCCGGGACATCCGATGGGGCCCAGTACTTC. The J gene is TRBJ2-5, the V gene TRBV7-8; the D gene is possibly TRBD1 (6 bases). V was pared by 4 bases and J by 9 bases, with 21 bases between. The germline V gene has CDR1 SGHVS and CDR2 FQNEAQ. The CDR3 has 15 amino acids. Based on the CDR3 plus reference TRBV7-8 and TRBJ2-5, the full variable domain is GAGVSQSPRYKVAKRGQDVALRCDPISGHVSLFWYQQALGQGPEFLTYFQNEAQLDKSGLPSDRFFAERPEGSVSTLKIQRTQQEDSAVYLCASSSSGTSDGAQYFGPGTRLLVL.

This clone is a singleton in its sample. V is TRBV7-2 and J is TRBJ1-1, with TRBD1 matching over 9 bases. Germline V lookup: CDR1 SGHTA, CDR2 FQGNSA. The trim removed 6 bases at V and 5 bases at J, leaving 10 bases unmatched. The CDR3 consists of 15 residues. CDR3 in DNA: TGTGCCAGCAGAGCGATACAGGGGGCAGGGACTGAAGCTTTCTTT. As protein: CASRAIQGAGTEAFF. Full variable domain (missing parts from reference TRBV7-2 and TRBJ1-1): GAGVSQSPSNKVTEKGKDVELRCDPISGHTALYWYRQSLGQGLEFLIYFQGNSAPDKSGLPSDRFSAERTGGSVSTLTIQRTQQEDSAVYLCASRAIQGAGTEAFFGQGTRLTVV.

The rearrangement joins TRBV27 to TRBJ2-1; 9 nucleotides match TRBD1. The germline V gene has CDR1 MNHEY and CDR2 SMNVEV (reference sequence). Germline trimming cut 4 bases from V and 6 bases from J; bases unmatched to any gene: 1. The CDR3 has 13 amino acids. The CDR3 loop is CASSWTGVNEQFF. CDR3 DNA sequence: TGTGCCAGCAGTTGGACAGGGGTCAATGAGCAGTTCTTC.

The V and J genes are TRBV28 and TRBJ1-1; TRBD1 matches 8 bases. Trimming at V came to 5 bases and at J to 10 bases, leaving 15 bases not matched to a gene. Germline CDR1 is MDHEN and CDR2 is SYDVKM. This CDR3 has 15 amino acids. CDR3 in amino acids: CASSTPGQGAIGAFF. CDR3 bases: TGTGCCAGCAGTACCCCGGGGCAGGGGGCGATAGGAGCTTTCTTT.

The chain employs TRBV12-3 or TRBV12-4 and TRBJ1-1; 8 bases map to TRBD1. The CDR3 covers 13 residues. The V segment lost 8 bases and the J segment 3 bases; nucleotides outside the gene matches: 5. The CDR3, as DNA: TGTGCCAGCTCGGGACAGGTTTACACTGAAGCTTTCTTT. Translation: CASSGQVYTEAFF.

The gene calls are TRBV7-2 and TRBJ2-1, with D unclear. The V and J ends lost 5 bases and 6 bases respectively, with 11 bases between them. Germline assignment: CDR1 SGHTA and CDR2 FQGNSA. This CDR3 comprises 13 residues. The CDR3: CASSPLGVNEQFF. The CDR3 nucleotides are TGTGCCAGCAGCCCCTTAGGAGTCAATGAGCAGTTCTTC.

The gene calls are TRBV11-3 and TRBJ2-1, with a tentative D call TRBD2 (5 bases). Trimming shortened V by 2 bases and J by 16 bases, and 12 bases separated the two germline ends. The germline V gene encodes CDR1 SGHNT and CDR2 YENEEA. The CDR3 loop spans 11 amino acids. The CDR3 bases are TGTGCCAGCAGCTTAAGCCGGGCGGGTTTCTTC. Translated, it gives CASSLSRAGFF.

This sequence joins TRBV11-2 and TRBJ2-1; 10 nucleotides line up with TRBD2. The length of the CDR3 is 16 residues. Trimming took 3 bases from V and 6 from J; bases not matched to a gene: 8. CDR1 and CDR2 from the germline V gene are SGHAT and FQNNGV. This CDR3 is CASSFNELAGINEQFF. The CDR3 DNA reads as TGTGCCAGCAGCTTTAATGAACTAGCGGGGATCAATGAGCAGTTCTTC.

In DNA, the CDR3 is TGTGCCAGCAGTCCCGTTTTGACGGGTGGGCAGTATTTT. Its protein is CASSPVLTGGQYF. V usage is TRBV12-3 or TRBV12-4 and J usage is TRBJ2-3; D ambiguous. The CDR3 is 13 amino acids. Between the trimmed V and J ends, which lost 5 bases and 11 bases, there was a span of 17 bases.

V and J are TRBV4-1 and TRBJ2-7, with D unclear. Germline-derived CDR1 and CDR2 are MGHRA and YSYEKL. There are 14 residues in the CDR3. V was trimmed by 0 bases and J by 3 bases, leaving 9 bases between them. The CDR3 DNA is TGCGCCAGCAGCCAAGACGTGCGGTACTACGAGCAGTACTTC. It encodes CASSQDVRYYEQYF.

The count of this clone is one. The chain employs TRBV29-1 and TRBJ1-1; TRBD1 matches at 9 bases. V shed 6 bases and J 0 bases; nucleotides not matched to a gene: 8. CDR3 length: 15 amino acids. From germline, CDR1 is SQVTM and CDR2 ANQGSEA. CDR3 amino acids: CSVSTGGSMNTEAFF. The CDR3 DNA follows: TGCAGCGTCTCCACAGGGGGCAGCATGAACACTGAAGCTTTCTTT.

The chain employs TRBV5-1 and TRBJ2-3, with 13 bases lining up with TRBD2. The ends lost 5 bases at V and 7 bases at J; junction bases unmatched: 7. CDR3 length: 15 amino acids. From germline, CDR1 is SGHRS and CDR2 YFSETQ. The CDR3 DNA reads TGCGCCAGCAGGCATACTAGCGGGAGGGCTAATACGCAGTATTTT. This encodes CASRHTSGRANTQYF.